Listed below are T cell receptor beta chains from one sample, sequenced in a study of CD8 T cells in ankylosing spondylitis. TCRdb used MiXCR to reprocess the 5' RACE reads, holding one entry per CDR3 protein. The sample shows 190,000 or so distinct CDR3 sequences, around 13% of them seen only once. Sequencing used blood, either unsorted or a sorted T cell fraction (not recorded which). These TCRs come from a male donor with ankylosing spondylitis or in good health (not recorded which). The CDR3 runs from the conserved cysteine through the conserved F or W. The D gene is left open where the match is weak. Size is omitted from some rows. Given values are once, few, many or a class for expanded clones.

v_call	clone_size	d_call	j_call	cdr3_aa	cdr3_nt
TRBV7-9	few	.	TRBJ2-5	CASSPNRQPEETQYF	TGTGCCAGCAGCCCAAACCGACAGCCCGAAGAGACCCAGTACTTC
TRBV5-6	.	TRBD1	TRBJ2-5	CASSLGTGPTSLETQYF	TGTGCCAGCAGCTTAGGGACAGGTCCAACTTCTCTGGAGACCCAGTACTTC
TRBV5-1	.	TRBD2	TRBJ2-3	CASSFGTSGSDTQYF	TGCGCCAGCAGCTTCGGGACTAGCGGGAGCGATACGCAGTATTTT
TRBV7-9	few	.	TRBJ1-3	CATLDDGNTIYF	TGTGCCACCTTGGACGATGGAAACACCATATATTTT
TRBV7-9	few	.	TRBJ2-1	CASRPPRREQFF	TGTGCCAGCAGGCCGCCCAGGAGGGAGCAGTTCTTC
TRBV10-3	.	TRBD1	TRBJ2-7	CAISEPGTGFTYEQYF	TGTGCCATCAGTGAGCCGGGGACAGGTTTTACCTACGAGCAGTACTTC
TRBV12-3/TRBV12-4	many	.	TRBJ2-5	CASRSSEVRGSWETQYF	TGTGCCAGCAGGTCCTCGGAGGTCAGGGGATCGTGGGAGACCCAGTACTTC
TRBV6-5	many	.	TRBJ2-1	CASSYSAGGSNEQFF	TGTGCCAGCAGTTACTCTGCTGGGGGAAGCAATGAGCAGTTCTTC
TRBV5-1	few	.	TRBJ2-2	CARRTAARTGELFF	TGCGCCAGGCGGACAGCGGCGCGCACCGGGGAGCTGTTTTTT
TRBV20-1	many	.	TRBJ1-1	CSARLTHDNTEAFF	TGCAGTGCTAGGCTGACCCATGACAACACTGAAGCTTTCTTT
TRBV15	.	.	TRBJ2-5	CATSKQGDQETQYF	TGTGCCACCAGCAAACAGGGCGACCAAGAGACCCAGTACTTC
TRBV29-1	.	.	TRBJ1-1	CSVEYGFLGAFF	TGCAGCGTTGAATATGGGTTCTTGGGAGCTTTCTTT
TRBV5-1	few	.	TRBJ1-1	CASSLPGGDTEAFF	TGCGCCAGCAGCCTGCCGGGAGGCGACACTGAAGCTTTCTTT
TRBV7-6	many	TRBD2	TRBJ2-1	CASSLRSASGYNEQFF	TGTGCCAGCAGCTTAAGGTCGGCTAGCGGGTACAATGAGCAGTTCTTC
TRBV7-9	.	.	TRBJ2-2	CASSPGAATGELFF	TGTGCCAGCAGCCCCGGAGCAGCAACCGGGGAGCTGTTTTTT
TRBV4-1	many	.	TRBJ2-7	CASSRTGRVDSYEQYF	TGCGCCAGCAGCCGGACGGGCAGGGTAGATTCCTACGAGCAGTACTTC
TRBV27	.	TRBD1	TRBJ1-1	CASSLFPYSTGGGAFF	TGTGCCAGCAGTTTATTCCCCTACTCGACAGGGGGGGGAGCTTTCTTT
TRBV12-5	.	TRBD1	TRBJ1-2	CASGVGQGTNYGYTF	TGTGCTAGTGGTGTTGGACAGGGGACTAACTATGGCTACACCTTC
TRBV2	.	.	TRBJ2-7	CASRESSRGEQYF	TGTGCCAGCAGGGAGTCCTCCCGAGGCGAGCAGTACTTC
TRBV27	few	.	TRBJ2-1	CASNSQGPAYEQFF	TGTGCCAGCAATTCCCAAGGTCCGGCGTATGAGCAGTTCTTC
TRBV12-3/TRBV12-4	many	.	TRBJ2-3	CASSFDGVTDTQYF	TGTGCCAGCAGTTTCGACGGGGTGACAGATACGCAGTATTTT
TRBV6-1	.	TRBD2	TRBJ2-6	CASSKPWTSENSGANVLTF	TGTGCCAGCAGTAAACCTTGGACTAGCGAGAACTCTGGGGCCAACGTCCTGACTTTC
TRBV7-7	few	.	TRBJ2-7	CASSLDCQGIRYEQYF	TGTGCCAGCAGCTTAGATTGTCAGGGGATACGGTACGAGCAGTACTTC
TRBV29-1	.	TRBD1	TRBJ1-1	CSVEQTGVETEAFF	TGCAGCGTTGAACAAACAGGGGTTGAGACTGAAGCTTTCTTT
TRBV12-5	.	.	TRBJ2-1	CASGPATNEQFF	TGTGCTAGTGGCCCAGCGACCAATGAGCAGTTCTTC
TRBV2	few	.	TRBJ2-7	CASSATGPYTTQQYF	TGTGCCAGCAGTGCCACAGGACCTTATACTACGCAGCAGTACTTC
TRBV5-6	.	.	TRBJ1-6	CASSLGRRSSYNSPLHF	TGTGCCAGCAGCTTGGGACGCAGGAGCTCCTATAATTCACCCCTCCACTTT
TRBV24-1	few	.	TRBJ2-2	CATSQITGELFF	TGTGCCACCAGTCAAATCACCGGGGAGCTGTTTTTT
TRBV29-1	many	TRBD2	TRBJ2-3	CSALAGVIDTQYF	TGCAGCGCACTAGCGGGGGTGATAGATACGCAGTATTTT
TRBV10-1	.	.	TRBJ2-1	CASSESSEQFF	TGCGCCAGCAGTGAGAGCAGTGAGCAGTTCTTC
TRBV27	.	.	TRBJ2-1	CASTPVRGTNEQFF	TGTGCCAGCACCCCGGTAAGGGGGACCAATGAGCAGTTCTTC
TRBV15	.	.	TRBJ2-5	CATSRGGSSQETQYF	TGTGCCACCAGCAGAGGCGGCAGTTCACAAGAGACCCAGTACTTC
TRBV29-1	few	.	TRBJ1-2	CSVLPSDSNGYTF	TGCAGCGTCCTACCCTCGGACAGCAATGGCTACACCTTC
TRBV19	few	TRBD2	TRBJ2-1	CASSPGVAGFNEQFF	TGTGCCAGTAGTCCTGGGGTAGCGGGGTTCAATGAGCAGTTCTTC
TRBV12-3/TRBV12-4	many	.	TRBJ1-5	CASSLNQPQHF	TGTGCCAGCAGTTTGAACCAGCCCCAGCATTTT
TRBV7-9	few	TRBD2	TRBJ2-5	CASSRTSGQETQYF	TGTGCCAGCAGCCGGACTAGCGGCCAAGAGACCCAGTACTTC
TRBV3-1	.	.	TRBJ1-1	CASSQLPRVDTEAFF	TGTGCCAGCAGCCAGCTTCCCCGGGTAGACACTGAAGCTTTCTTT
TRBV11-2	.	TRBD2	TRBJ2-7	CASSLGLAPTYEQYF	TGTGCCAGCAGCTTAGGACTAGCGCCTACCTACGAGCAGTACTTC
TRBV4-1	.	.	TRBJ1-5	CASSLGRGDQPQHF	TGCGCCAGCAGCCTAGGTAGGGGCGATCAGCCCCAGCATTTT
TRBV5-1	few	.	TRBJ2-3	CASSFRVASTDTQYF	TGCGCCAGCAGCTTTAGAGTTGCTAGCACAGATACGCAGTATTTT
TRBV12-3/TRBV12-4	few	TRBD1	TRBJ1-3	CASSLDRVYGNTIYF	TGTGCCAGCAGTTTGGACAGGGTGTATGGAAACACCATATATTTT
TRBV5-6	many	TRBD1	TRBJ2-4	CASSLIQGKNIQYF	TGTGCCAGCAGCTTGATACAGGGGAAAAACATTCAGTACTTC
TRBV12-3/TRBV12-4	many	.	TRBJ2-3	CASSGSGADTQYF	TGTGCCAGCAGTGGGTCGGGGGCCGATACGCAGTATTTT
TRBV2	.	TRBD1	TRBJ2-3	CASSEGTGQGTDTQYF	TGTGCCAGCAGTGAAGGGACAGGACAAGGAACAGATACGCAGTATTTT
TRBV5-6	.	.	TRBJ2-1	CASSLAGSLGNEQFF	TGTGCCAGCAGCTTGGCCGGGAGTCTAGGCAATGAGCAGTTCTTC
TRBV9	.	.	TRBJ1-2	CASSAPLAIGYTF	TGTGCCAGCAGCGCCCCCCTGGCAATCGGCTACACCTTC
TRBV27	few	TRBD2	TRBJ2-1	CASSLVSGGHNEQFF	TGTGCCAGCAGTTTAGTCAGCGGGGGTCACAATGAGCAGTTCTTC